These T cell receptor beta chains were read from a single sample in a study of PD-1 blockade in mismatch repair-deficient tumors. Some clones are missing from TCRdb's copy, which holds only in-frame ones; the method was immunoSEQ multiplex PCR. Altogether 70,000 to 90,000 clones are present, 65% to 85% being singletons, with the ten largest covering roughly 5.5%. The specimen was peripheral blood, collected 44 weeks after starting pembrolizumab. These receptors all stem from an adult with mismatch repair-deficient cancer. Both conserved end residues are part of each CDR3. The D gene is left open where the match is weak. Some rows mark clone size as missing; the rest say once, few, many or name a class of expanded clone.

J gene	V gene	clone size	D gene	CDR3 protein	CDR3 DNA
TRBJ2-1	TRBV11-3	once	.	CASSLDLVTGNEQFF	TGTGCCAGCAGCTTAGATTTGGTCACGGGCAATGAGCAGTTCTTC
TRBJ2-7	TRBV30	.	.	CAWSPLGGEQYF	TGTGCCTGGAGCCCCCTCGGGGGCGAGCAGTACTTC
TRBJ2-1	TRBV19	.	TRBD2	CASSKLSGRVYNEQFF	TGTGCCAGTAGTAAGCTTAGCGGGAGGGTTTACAATGAGCAGTTCTTC
TRBJ2-5	TRBV29-1	.	.	CSVGEGLSQETQYF	TGCAGCGTTGGAGAAGGCCTAAGCCAAGAGACCCAGTACTTC
TRBJ2-1	TRBV7-2	.	TRBD2	CASSLAGALSYNEQFF	TGTGCCAGCAGTTTAGCGGGAGCCCTCTCCTACAATGAGCAGTTCTTC
TRBJ2-1	TRBV2	.	.	CASSDTEINEQFF	TGTGCCAGCAGTGATACAGAGATCAATGAGCAGTTCTTC
TRBJ2-7	TRBV7-9	.	.	CASSLGPGRALYEQYF	TGTGCCAGCAGCTTAGGCCCCGGTCGGGCCCTTTACGAGCAGTACTTC
TRBJ2-7	TRBV11-3	few	TRBD1	CASTGDSSYEQYF	TGTGCCAGCACCGGGGACAGCTCCTACGAGCAGTACTTC
TRBJ2-1	TRBV5-6	.	TRBD2	CASSPSTSGMGEQFF	TGTGCCAGCAGCCCGTCGACTAGCGGGATGGGAGAGCAGTTCTTC
TRBJ1-5	TRBV6-9	.	TRBD1	CASSPPGQGSRLGNQPQHF	TGTGCCAGCAGTCCACCGGGACAGGGAAGTAGATTGGGCAATCAGCCCCAGCATTTT
TRBJ2-4	TRBV7-9	.	.	CASSLGREMGNIQYF	TGTGCCAGCAGCTTAGGTCGGGAGATGGGAAACATTCAGTACTTC
TRBJ1-1	TRBV5-1	.	.	CASSLGVEGTEAFF	TGCGCCAGCAGCTTGGGGGTGGAGGGCACTGAAGCTTTCTTT
TRBJ2-7	TRBV6-5	.	TRBD2	CASKTTSGGYEQYF	TGTGCCAGCAAAACGACTAGCGGGGGCTACGAGCAGTACTTC
TRBJ1-5	TRBV18	few	TRBD1	CASSSRTGSNQPQHF	TGTGCCAGCTCATCGAGGACAGGGAGCAATCAGCCCCAGCATTTT
TRBJ2-5	TRBV11-1	few	TRBD1	CASSRDRGLETQYF	TGTGCCAGCAGCCGGGACAGGGGGCTTGAGACCCAGTACTTC
TRBJ1-1	TRBV5-1	once	.	CASSLRQSYGGTEAFF	TGCGCCAGCAGCTTAAGGCAGTCTTATGGGGGCACTGAAGCTTTCTTT
TRBJ1-5	TRBV7-9	few	.	CASSLDYQPQHF	TGTGCCAGCAGCTTAGACTATCAGCCCCAGCATTTT
TRBJ2-3	TRBV7-2	.	.	CASSSAHTDTQYF	TGTGCCAGCAGCTCCGCCCACACAGATACGCAGTATTTT
TRBJ1-1	TRBV9	.	TRBD1	CASSVEGQGVAFF	TGTGCCAGCAGCGTAGAGGGACAGGGTGTAGCTTTCTTT
TRBJ2-5	TRBV4-1	.	TRBD1	CASSREGTGDQETQYF	TGCGCCAGCAGCCGCGAAGGGACAGGGGACCAAGAGACCCAGTACTTC
TRBJ2-1	TRBV12-5	few	TRBD1	CASNDRVDSEQFF	TGTGCTAGTAACGACAGGGTTGACAGTGAGCAGTTCTTC
TRBJ2-3	TRBV11-1	.	TRBD2	CASSFWGGWEGTDTQYF	TGTGCCAGCAGCTTCTGGGGGGGTTGGGAAGGCACAGATACGCAGTATTTT
TRBJ2-3	TRBV10-2	.	TRBD2	CASSGEASGTDTQYF	TGCGCCAGCAGTGGTGAGGCTAGCGGGACAGATACGCAGTATTTT
TRBJ1-5	TRBV5-6	.	TRBD1	CASSLGTGGPRPQHF	TGTGCCAGCAGCTTAGGGACAGGAGGGCCCCGGCCCCAGCATTTT
TRBJ1-1	TRBV7-9	.	.	CASSLAEGTPNTEAFF	TGTGCCAGCAGCTTAGCCGAGGGGACACCGAACACTGAAGCTTTCTTT
TRBJ2-2	TRBV10-3	.	TRBD2	CAISARLAGDTGELFF	TGTGCCATCAGCGCTCGACTAGCGGGAGACACCGGGGAGCTGTTTTTT
TRBJ2-3	TRBV27	.	TRBD2	CASSLVAGESDTQYF	TGTGCCAGCAGTTTAGTCGCGGGAGAGTCAGATACGCAGTATTTT
TRBJ1-3	TRBV19	.	.	CASRPGQAGNTIYF	TGTGCCAGTAGGCCGGGACAAGCTGGAAACACCATATATTTT
TRBJ2-1	TRBV7-3	.	TRBD2	CASSLFSLAGTVNEQFF	TGTGCCAGCAGCTTATTCAGTCTAGCGGGGACTGTAAATGAGCAGTTCTTC
TRBJ2-1	TRBV11-2	.	TRBD2	CASSSLAGGGNEQFF	TGTGCCAGCAGCTCACTAGCGGGAGGGGGCAATGAGCAGTTCTTC
TRBJ2-1	TRBV19	.	.	CASSISRGPHAEQFF	TGTGCCAGTAGTATATCACGGGGACCCCACGCTGAGCAGTTCTTC
TRBJ1-5	TRBV7-9	.	.	CASSQLGASNQPQHF	TGTGCCAGCAGCCAGTTAGGGGCGAGCAATCAGCCCCAGCATTTT
TRBJ2-5	TRBV18	few	.	CASSPSGRETQYF	TGTGCCAGCTCACCATCTGGGCGGGAGACCCAGTACTTC
TRBJ1-2	TRBV19	.	.	CASTPGRGNYGYTF	TGTGCCAGTACCCCTGGGCGGGGGAACTATGGCTACACCTTC
TRBJ2-5	TRBV29-1	.	.	CSVGPHLRTQETQYF	TGCAGCGTTGGGCCCCATTTGCGGACCCAAGAGACCCAGTACTTC
TRBJ1-1	TRBV19	few	.	CASTSQGATEAFF	TGTGCCAGCACATCGCAAGGGGCGACTGAAGCTTTCTTT
TRBJ2-2	TRBV7-2	.	.	CASSRQSGKNTGELFF	TGTGCCAGCAGCAGACAATCCGGGAAGAACACCGGGGAGCTGTTTTTT
TRBJ2-5	TRBV18	few	.	CASSPRGSLQETQYF	TGTGCCAGCTCACCACGCGGCAGTTTACAAGAGACCCAGTACTTC
TRBJ2-1	TRBV30	.	TRBD1	CAWSDRGDEQFF	TGTGCCTGGAGTGACAGGGGCGATGAGCAGTTCTTC
TRBJ1-2	TRBV5-3	few	.	CARSLKGTNYGYTF	TGTGCCAGAAGCTTGAAGGGAACTAACTATGGCTACACCTTC